This TCR beta chain was obtained from a study of blood T cell repertoires in COVID-19. Study details: Samples taken during acute and convalescent COVID-19 were collected in the United States, Italy and Spain. Sources were T cells, B-cell-depleted T cells, or PBMCs; the material itself was cDNA or gDNA.

The CDR3 extends over 13 amino acids. Germline V gene data show CDR1 as MNHEY and CDR2 as SVGEGT. Deletions cut 4 bases from V and 5 bases from J, with 11 bases between. Per the original methods: By means of reference gene primer amplification, nucleated cell counts were estimated. TCRdb's copy holds only in-frame clones and misses some; the assay was immunoSEQ multiplex PCR. D and trimming come from the DNA, and the V and J calls and clone size come from that table. The sample carries around 56,000 clones, roughly nine tenths recorded once. The V call is TRBV6-2 or TRBV6-3, the J call TRBJ2-5; D might be TRBD1 (6 bases). The TCR was taken from a woman aged 55-75 years with active or convalescent COVID-19. Sample: peripheral blood. The DNA of the CDR3 is TGTGCCAGCAGTTCTATGAGGGGGGAGACCCAGTACTTC. Amino acid sequence: CASSSMRGETQYF.